Following are 27 T cell receptor beta chains from one sample sequenced in a study of long-term antiretroviral therapy in people with HIV. It was version v3.0 of the immunoSEQ assay that was run at survey level. Data came from immunoSEQ multiplex PCR; TCRdb stores just in-frame clones and leaves some out. The sample records more than 15,000 clones, around four fifths being singletons. The sample here was unsorted PBMCs, taken at the start of antiretroviral therapy, before treatment. These receptors originate from a woman aged 40 to 50 with HIV.

This clone occurred a few times. The rearrangement joins TRBV19 to TRBJ2-1; 7 bases are a match to TRBD2. The CDR3 extends over 14 amino acids. The germline gives CDR1 LNHDA, CDR2 SQIVND (reference sequence). After removal of 3 bases from V and 1 base from J, the junction contained 0 bases not matched to a gene. Here the CDR3 reads CASSMGGSYNEQFF. CDR3 DNA sequence: TGTGCCAGTAGTATGGGGGGGTCCTACAATGAGCAGTTCTTC.

The chain uses TRBV5-1 and TRBJ2-7, with TRBD2 as a possible D gene (7 bases). Germline lookup yields CDR1 SGHRS and CDR2 YFSETQ. V was shortened by 0 bases and J by 0 bases, with 13 bases between the two germline ends. There are 16 residues in the CDR3. The CDR3 sequence is CASSLVAGEGSYEQYF. The CDR3, as DNA: TGCGCCAGCAGCTTGGTAGCAGGGGAGGGCTCCTACGAGCAGTACTTC.

This chain links TRBV6-5 with TRBJ2-7, with D perhaps TRBD2 (5 bases). The germline CDR1 and CDR2 sequences are MNHEY and SVGAGI. The CDR3 length is 12 residues. The V and J ends lost 11 bases and 2 bases respectively, with 13 bases between them. CDR3 region: CAQVFGAYEQYF. CDR3 DNA sequence: TGTGCCCAAGTCTTCGGGGCCTACGAGCAGTACTTC.

The chain combines TRBV27 with TRBJ2-7; maybe TRBD2 (5 bases). CDR3 length: 13 residues. Trimming took 1 base from V and 3 from J, leaving 7 bases between them. CDR1 MNHEY and CDR2 SMNVEV come from the germline V gene (reference sequence). CDR3 region: CASSLYGGYEQYF. The CDR3 DNA reads TGTGCCAGCAGTTTATACGGAGGCTACGAGCAGTACTTC.

The chain is built from TRBV21-1 and TRBJ1-5; no check of the table's D call, TRBD1, against the DNA was made. TRBV21-1 is annotated as a pseudogene. The CDR3 has 18 residues. Written as DNA, the CDR3 is TGTGCCAGCAGCAAAGTACGGGCAGGGGGCGTAAGAGACCAGCCCCAGCATTTT. The encoded protein is CASSKVRAGGVRDQPQHF.

CDR3 nucleotides: TGTGCCAGCAGTTACCGGGAAGGGTGGGGCGAAGCTTTCTTT. Translating it yields CASSYREGWGEAFF. This chain joins TRBV6-5 and TRBJ1-1; tentatively, D is TRBD1 (5 bases). Trimming pared 2 bases from V and 8 bases from J, leaving 15 bases between. The CDR3 runs to 14 residues. CDR1 and CDR2 from the germline V gene are MNHEY and SVGAGI.

The CDR3 spells CASRPLLGGAQPQHF. CDR3 coding DNA: TGTGCCAGCAGACCTCTACTAGGGGGAGCTCAGCCCCAGCATTTT. This rearrangement joins TRBV28 to TRBJ1-5, with D perhaps matching TRBD1 (6 bases). Trimming stripped 6 bases from V and 6 bases from J, with 18 bases between. Germline V gene data show CDR1 as MDHEN and CDR2 as SYDVKM. The CDR3 is made up of 15 amino acids.

The chain combines TRBV2 with TRBJ1-1; D is ambiguous. V lost 5 bases and J lost 3, with 19 bases in between. This CDR3 contains 16 residues. The germline gives CDR1 SNHLY, CDR2 FYNNEI. CDR3 bases: TGTGCCAGCAGTAGGCGGCCGGGATCTGGTGACACTGAAGCTTTCTTT. This sequence encodes CASSRRPGSGDTEAFF.

V usage is TRBV6-5 and J usage is TRBJ2-3; D is perhaps TRBD2 (6 bases). This CDR3 is built from 15 residues. Germline CDR1 and CDR2: MNHEY and SVGAGI. Between the trimmed V and J ends, which lost 5 bases and 3 bases, there was a span of 15 bases. In nucleotides, the CDR3 is TGTGCCAGCAGTCGGAGGGGAATTGGGACAGATACGCAGTATTTT. This gives the protein CASSRRGIGTDTQYF.

The rearrangement joins TRBV18 to TRBJ1-5; weak D call: TRBD1 (6 bases). Looked up from germline, CDR1 is KGHSH and CDR2 is LQKENI. The CDR3 totals 14 residues. Between the trimmed V and J ends, which lost 1 base and 4 bases, there was a span of 8 bases. CDR3: CASSPQGGNQPQHF. CDR3 bases: TGTGCCAGCTCACCACAGGGGGGGAATCAGCCCCAGCATTTT.

V and J are TRBV18 and TRBJ2-3; maybe TRBD2 (6 bases). V shed 0 bases and J shed 3 bases, with 10 bases lying between them. Germline V gene data show CDR1 as KGHSH and CDR2 as LQKENI. The CDR3 totals 15 residues. This CDR3 is CASSPPRGLTDTQYF. The CDR3, as DNA: TGTGCCAGCTCACCACCCCGGGGGTTGACAGATACGCAGTATTTT.

V gene TRBV7-2 combines with J gene TRBJ2-2; TRBD1 matches at 9 bases. Germline V CDR1 and CDR2: SGHTA, FQGNSA. The junction had 8 bases not matched to a gene; V was cut back by 3 bases and J by 6 bases. This CDR3 is 16 amino acids long. The CDR3 protein is CASSFSDRGGAGELFF. The CDR3 bases are TGTGCCAGCAGCTTCTCGGACAGGGGAGGCGCCGGGGAGCTGTTTTTT.

The rearrangement uses TRBV4-2 and TRBJ2-7; a weak D match, TRBD2 (6 bases). The germline V gene encodes CDR1 LGHNA and CDR2 YNFKEQ. With 0 bases removed from V and 0 bases from J, the gap between germline ends came to 21 bases. The CDR3 extends over 19 amino acids. As DNA, the CDR3 is TGTGCCAGCAGCCAAGACTTATACGGGGGTAGCCCGAGCTCCTACGAGCAGTACTTC. Amino acid sequence: CASSQDLYGGSPSSYEQYF.

The chain couples TRBV7-9 to TRBJ2-7; TRBD1 might be the D (5 bases). V lost 4 bases and J 7 bases, leaving 23 bases between the germline ends. The CDR3 is 16 residues long. Germline V lookup: CDR1 SEHNR, CDR2 FQNEAQ (reference sequence). The CDR3 DNA is TGTGCCAGCAGCTCGCCGACAGACAGCATTTTCGGGGAGCAGTACTTC. This sequence encodes CASSSPTDSIFGEQYF.

The chain has TRBV4-2 and TRBJ2-7; weak D call: TRBD1 (6 bases). The V gene's germline CDR1 is LGHNA and CDR2 YNFKEQ. V dropped 1 base and J dropped 6 bases, with 13 bases sitting between them. This CDR3 has 14 amino acids. The CDR3 loop is CASSQVEGVLEQYF. DNA for the CDR3: TGTGCCAGCAGCCAAGTAGAGGGGGTTCTCGAGCAGTACTTC.

The chain combines TRBV4-3 with TRBJ2-2; possibly TRBD2 for D (5 bases). V was cut by 1 base and J by 3 bases, with 12 bases left in between. Per the germline V gene, CDR1 is LGHNA and CDR2 is YSLEER. The CDR3 length is 16 residues. The CDR3 region is CASSQGVGSDTGELFF. The CDR3 DNA sequence: TGCGCCAGCAGCCAAGGCGTAGGGAGCGACACCGGGGAGCTGTTTTTT.

Here the CDR3 reads CASSLWAGRIESEAFF. CDR3 DNA: TGTGCCAGCAGCTTATGGGCAGGGAGGATTGAATCTGAAGCTTTCTTT. The chain is built from TRBV7-2 and TRBJ1-1, with D possibly matching TRBD1 (5 bases). Between the trimmed V and J ends, which lost 2 bases and 6 bases, there was a span of 19 bases. This CDR3 is 16 amino acids long. Germline values: CDR1 SGHTA, CDR2 FQGNSA.

Turning to this clone: Other DNA sequences of this sample code for an identical CDR3. The chain is built from TRBV7-9 and TRBJ1-1; D remains unclear. This CDR3 comprises 12 residues. The germline CDR1 and CDR2 sequences are SEHNR and FQNEAQ (reference sequence). V dropped 2 bases and J dropped 2 bases, with 3 bases sitting between them. The CDR3 reads CASSLQNTEAFF. The CDR3 DNA follows: TGTGCCAGCAGCTTACAAAACACTGAAGCTTTCTTT.

By share, this clone ranks as medium-sized. Other nucleotide sequences in the sample specify the same CDR3. The chain couples TRBV5-1 to TRBJ2-7, with a possible D match to TRBD2 (5 bases). CDR3 length equals 13 residues. The germline CDR1 and CDR2 sequences are SGHRS and YFSETQ. Trimming removed 4 bases at V and 0 bases at J, with 8 bases between. CDR3 sequence reads: CASSPDSSYEQYF. The CDR3 DNA reads TGCGCCAGCAGCCCGGACTCCTCCTACGAGCAGTACTTC.

This chain links TRBV7-9 with TRBJ2-1; D is unresolved. Trimming took off 0 bases at V and 9 bases at J, with 9 bases between the two ends. Germline assignment: CDR1 SEHNR and CDR2 FQNEAQ (reference sequence). The CDR3 has 13 amino acids. Here the CDR3 DNA reads TGTGCCAGCAGCTTAGCGCTAGTCGGTGAGCAGTTCTTC. Its translation: CASSLALVGEQFF.

CDR3 in amino acids: CASSKQNSNQPQHF. In DNA, the CDR3 is TGTGCCAGCAGTAAACAGAATAGCAATCAGCCCCAGCATTTT. The rearrangement links TRBV27 to TRBJ1-5; no clear D. The V end lost 5 bases, the J end lost 0 bases, and 8 bases lay between the germline ends. CDR1 is MNHEY, CDR2 SMNVEV, per germline (reference sequence). This CDR3 is built from 14 residues.

The V and J genes are TRBV19 and TRBJ1-5, with TRBD1 identical over 11 bases. Germline assignment: CDR1 LNHDA and CDR2 SQIVND (reference sequence). V lost 6 bases to trimming and J lost 2 bases; unmatched junction nucleotides: 3. This CDR3 spans 15 amino acids. The chain's CDR3 is CASRGGQGGNQPQHF. Here the CDR3 DNA reads TGTGCCAGTAGGGGGGGACAGGGGGGCAATCAGCCCCAGCATTTT.

This chain uses TRBV6-6 with TRBJ1-1; tentatively, D is TRBD1 (5 bases). Germline values: CDR1 MNHNY, CDR2 SVGAGI (reference sequence). The CDR3 contains 14 residues. Trimming removed 6 bases at V and 1 base at J, with 12 bases between. Written as DNA, the CDR3 is TGTGCCAGCAGGCCCAGGGCCAAGAACACTGAAGCTTTCTTT. It specifies CASRPRAKNTEAFF.

The gene calls are TRBV30 and TRBJ2-3; D might be TRBD2 (7 bases). CDR1 is GTSNPN and CDR2 is SVGIG in the germline V gene (reference sequence). The CDR3 covers 14 residues. Deletions cut 2 bases from V and 6 bases from J, with 15 bases between. The CDR3 DNA reads as TGTGCCTGGAGTCGGGGGGCCGCCTATGATACGCAGTATTTT. Translated: CAWSRGAAYDTQYF.

CDR3 bases: TGTGCCAGCAGCTTATCGGGGGGGCGAAGGACCGGGGAGCTGTTTTTT. Encoded protein: CASSLSGGRRTGELFF. The chain links TRBV7-9 to TRBJ2-2; 8 bases match TRBD2. Per germline, CDR1 SEHNR and CDR2 FQNEAQ (reference sequence). The CDR3 length is 16 residues. V gave up 2 bases and J gave up 5 bases; unmatched junction bases: 7.

This clone was observed a few times. The chain links TRBV28 to TRBJ1-1, with D hard to call. CDR1 is MDHEN and CDR2 is SYDVKM in the germline V gene. There are 16 residues in the CDR3. Deletions cut 5 bases from V and 1 base from J, with 17 bases between. DNA for the CDR3: TGTGCCAGCAGTATACCGGGAGGCCCCTCGAACACTGAAGCTTTCTTT. It yields the protein CASSIPGGPSNTEAFF.

This chain connects TRBV14 to TRBJ2-7; the D gene could be TRBD1 or TRBD2 (5 bases each). The V gene lost 1 base and the J gene lost 6 bases, with 10 bases spanning the gap. There are 13 residues in the CDR3. Looked up from germline, CDR1 is SGHDN and CDR2 is FVKESK. The CDR3 is CASSQGAGSEQYF. Written as DNA, the CDR3 is TGTGCCAGCAGCCAAGGGGCAGGGAGCGAGCAGTACTTC.